This T cell receptor beta chain was recorded in a study of T cells in Graves' hyperthyroidism and ophthalmopathy. This CDR3 contains 14 residues. Germline-derived CDR1 and CDR2 are MDHEN and SYDVKM. The V gene lost 7 bases and the J gene lost 5 bases, with 17 bases spanning the gap. TCR beta CDR3 regions were amplified from RNA transcripts. TCR CDR3 regions were first amplified by RT-PCR with HTBI primers. MiXCR was run by TCRdb on the multiplex PCR reads, yielding one entry per CDR3 protein. The sample includes fewer than 250,000 distinct CDR3 sequences, around 26% of them seen just once. This clonotype came up many times. Antigen: not known. This may arise from a read error, as a much more abundant clone is one base away. Findings of the study overall: Ophthalmopathy cases were set apart from stable hyperthyroidism by a 13 V-J model.

About 10 ml of fresh peripheral blood supplied the PBMCs. The TCR was taken from a woman aged 40 to 49 with Graves' ophthalmopathy. This chain joins TRBV28 and TRBJ1-2; D unclear. The sequenced material came from blood. The CDR3 DNA reads as TGTGCCAGCAAATTGGCAGGTGGAGGGTATGGCTACACCTTC. Translated: CASKLAGGGYGYTF.